The T cell receptor beta chain under discussion was sequenced for a study of T cell responses to AZD1222 COVID-19 vaccine (dated by TCRdb to about 2021). Turning to the overall study: A total of over 230 trial participants underwent TCR sequencing, of whom around 200 received two doses of AZD1222 and some 26 received two doses of the MenACWY control vaccine. Enrollment into the trials was organized by age into subgroups of 18-55, 56-69 and 70-plus years, and those subgroups contained roughly 150, 30 and 60 TCR-sequenced participants, respectively.

Inclusive of the bounding cysteine and phenylalanine, the CDR3 is 13 residues long. The only DNA kept is the CDR3, 39 bases in frame from the first base. V sheds 3 bases and J sheds 10 bases, leaving 13 bases between their ends. The germline V gene supplies CDR1 MDHEN and CDR2 SYDVKM. The CDR3 regions of human TCRbeta chains were analyzed by immunosequencing. Per the original workflow: Repertoire TCRs were checked for matches against a reference library of SARS-CoV-2-specific TCRs that had been generated using the MIRA antigen-specificity platform. Breadth meant the fraction of unique TCRs that were SARS-CoV-2-associated, whereas depth meant the fraction of total T cells that were SARS-CoV-2-associated. Using the MIRA data, every spike-specific TCR was mapped to the spike region that the TCR reacted to and assigned to either a CD4 or a CD8 class. Log10-transformed breadth and depth values were compared by one-way ANOVA with Sidak's multiple comparisons tests. TCRdb stores this immuneACCESS table with in-frame sequences only. Part of the clones is absent; in the studies checked, under half of the shortfall reflects unresolved V genes, and no reason is known for the rest. V and J calls and clone size are as listed in that table; D and trimming were resolved from the DNA. The sample table shows about 83,000 clones, and roughly 88% are seen once. The ten top clones hold around 3.7% of the sample.

The time point label of this sample denotes: about 28 days (+/-7) after the second vaccine dose. AZD1222 recipients with second doses at about 4 weeks or about 12 weeks were pooled, because spike-specific TCR depth and breadth did not differ between schedules. The vaccinee samples were drawn from two UK trials, COV001 and COV002, one of which was a single-blind randomized controlled phase 2/3 trial testing AZD1222 (ChAdOx1 nCoV-19) in healthy adults. For TCRbeta chain sequencing, PBMC samples from trial participants were taken at day 0 and at day 28 after the second dose. What the work shows at the level of the full study, not this receptor alone: Conclusions about previously exposed vaccinees are limited, since just five to seven AZD1222 recipients were seropositive for SARS-CoV-2 at baseline. After two AZD1222 doses, both the breadth and the depth of spike-specific TCRs were significantly higher than at day 0 and than in MenACWY recipients. Vaccine-associated CD4 TCRs spanned the whole spike protein, with dominant responses in regions 160-218 and 743-854. Reportedly, almost half of the unique spike-specific TCRs recognized epitopes lying outside the regions that are mutated in the B.1.351 and B.1.1.7 variants. Participants were mostly white British, with more females than males. The authors suggested clonal diversity may have been underestimated. Because no day 14 peak-response samples were available, the repertoires could be characterized only after the peak T cell response. The 56-69-year group was small, and its depth increase did not reach significance, likely because of low power.

This clone has just a few counts. No antigen is known for it. Per-nucleotide qualities are absent, and no much larger clonotype sits a single base away. The chain couples TRBV28 to TRBJ2-1; perhaps TRBD1 is the D gene, with 5 bases matching. This TCR was sampled from an adult who received the AZD1222 COVID-19 vaccine. The material sequenced was peripheral blood, taken 28 days after the second AZD1222 dose. DNA sequence: TGTGCCAGCAGTTTGACAGCTAGGCGAGAGCAGTTCTTC. Protein translation: CASSLTARREQFF.